This TCR beta chain was sequenced during a study of T-cell reconstitution after alpha-beta-depleted transplantation in children. General study findings and limits: Several hundred rapidly expanded clones from non-depleted graft cells reportedly supplied alpha-beta T cells about two months post-transplant. Some patients' high day-60 TCRbeta diversity was attributed to recipient cells surviving conditioning. From newly produced T cells came most of the T-cell counts and diversity one year after transplant.

This clonotype was seen more than once but under ten times. Its antigen is currently unknown. Unique molecular identifiers were incorporated into the prepared TCRbeta library. MiXCR, applied by TCRdb to the PCR reads, yields one record per CDR3 protein. The table includes 350,000 to 500,000 distinct CDR3 sequences, around two fifths detected once. The input for sequencing was PBMCs, taken before TCRalphabeta/CD19-depleted stem cell transplant. The origin of this receptor is a girl aged 2 to 9 with aplastic anemia, due to receive a stem cell transplant.

The CDR3 nucleotides read TGTGCCAGCAGCACTACGGCTAGTCGCGCAGATACGCAGTATTTT. It translates to CASSTTASRADTQYF. V is TRBV12-3 or TRBV12-4 and J is TRBJ2-3; D is uncertain. CDR3 length equals 15 residues. Between the trimmed V and J ends, which lost 6 bases and 4 bases, there was a span of 17 bases.